The 9 T cell receptor beta chains below all came from one sample that was sequenced in a study of type 1 regulatory T cells. Regarding the study as a whole: Compared with non-type 1 regulatory T cells, type 1 regulatory T cells showed a more restricted TCR repertoire.

MiXCR, applied by TCRdb to the reads, yields one record per CDR3 protein. The profile shows fewer than 80,000 distinct CDR3 sequences, roughly 20% of them singletons. Which antigens these TCRs recognize remains unknown. Input material: cultured type 1 regulatory T (Tr1) cells, either the whole culture or a sorted fraction (not recorded which). The receptors were sampled from a human donor in good health.

The chain employs TRBV9 and TRBJ1-2; D is ambiguous. The V end was cut by 0 bases, the J end by 8 bases, with 11 bases between. Germline V gene data show CDR1 as SGDLS and CDR2 as YYNGEE. This CDR3 spans 13 amino acids. The CDR3 sequence: CASSVDNFGGYTF. The CDR3 DNA follows: TGTGCCAGCAGCGTAGACAATTTCGGCGGCTACACCTTC.

V and J are TRBV12-3 or TRBV12-4 and TRBJ2-7; tentative D call: TRBD1 (6 bases). The CDR3 consists of 13 residues. With 5 bases removed from V and 5 bases from J, the gap between germline ends came to 13 bases. CDR3 sequence reads: CASSLEQGHEQYF. The CDR3 DNA reads TGTGCCAGCAGTCTCGAACAGGGCCACGAGCAGTACTTC.

This clonotype was counted ten times or more. This chain uses TRBV7-3 with TRBJ2-5; the D gene is possibly TRBD2 (6 bases). V was cut by 2 bases and J by 4 bases, with 8 bases left in between. CDR1 is SGHTA, CDR2 FQGTGA, per germline. CDR3 length: 13 residues. CDR3 in amino acids: CASSLLGGETQYF. The CDR3 DNA reads TGTGCCAGCAGCTTATTGGGGGGAGAGACCCAGTACTTC.

V gene TRBV29-1 combines with J gene TRBJ2-5; weak D call: TRBD1 (6 bases). The CDR3 length is 14 residues. V was cut by 6 bases and J by 5 bases, with 19 bases left in between. CDR1 and CDR2 from the germline V gene are SQVTM and ANQGSEA. The CDR3 loop is CSVATGSGRETQYF. The DNA for the CDR3 is TGCAGCGTCGCCACAGGGTCCGGTAGGGAGACCCAGTACTTC.

The chain combines TRBV12-3 or TRBV12-4 with TRBJ1-2; D is unresolved. The CDR3 covers 13 residues. Trimming shortened V by 2 bases and J by 0 bases, and 4 bases separated the two germline ends. CDR3 sequence reads: CASSLIANYGYTF. For the CDR3, the DNA is TGTGCCAGCAGTTTAATCGCTAACTATGGCTACACCTTC.

The chain joins TRBV19 to TRBJ2-7, with D possibly being TRBD2 (5 bases). This CDR3 is 14 amino acids long. The germline V gene has CDR1 LNHDA and CDR2 SQIVND (reference sequence). V lost 3 bases and J 3 bases, leaving 12 bases between the germline ends. The CDR3: CASSISGIRYEQYF. CDR3 sequence (DNA): TGTGCCAGTAGTATCTCGGGGATTCGCTACGAGCAGTACTTC.

A few counts support this clonotype. The rearrangement links TRBV9 to TRBJ2-7; D may match TRBD1 or TRBD2 (9 bases each). This CDR3 is built from 22 residues. Germline-derived CDR1 and CDR2 are SGDLS and YYNGEE. Trimming took 4 bases from V and 4 from J, leaving 39 bases between them. CDR3 sequence (DNA): TGTGCCAGCAGCAAGCACCCGGGACAGGGAACCTCTGGCGCGGGAGGGCTGTACGAGCAGTACTTC. Encoded protein: CASSKHPGQGTSGAGGLYEQYF.

This chain connects TRBV5-1 to TRBJ2-7; TRBD2 aligns across 9 bases. V dropped 0 bases and J dropped 3; count of bases not matched to a gene: 4. The CDR3 is made up of 15 amino acids. From germline, CDR1 is SGHRS and CDR2 YFSETQ. The CDR3: CASSLASREGYEQYF. DNA for the CDR3: TGCGCCAGCAGCTTGGCCTCGCGGGAGGGCTACGAGCAGTACTTC.

This clonotype was picked up many times. The rearrangement links TRBV20-1 to TRBJ2-5; the D gene is possibly TRBD2 (5 bases). Germline loops: CDR1 DFQATT, CDR2 SNEGSKA (reference sequence). Trimming removed 1 base at V and 1 base at J, with 10 bases between. This CDR3 region has 14 residues. This CDR3 reads CSARGREFQETQYF. CDR3 coding DNA: TGCAGTGCTAGAGGCCGGGAATTCCAAGAGACCCAGTACTTC.